The 10 T cell receptor beta chains presented below share a single source sample, sequenced in a study of T-cell reconstitution after alpha-beta-depleted transplantation in children. Unique molecular identifiers were used to barcode this TCRbeta library. TCRdb re-analysed the PCR reads in MiXCR, keeping a single row per CDR3 protein. This sample has about 600,000 distinct CDR3 sequences, with 23% found just once. Sequenced material: PBMCs, mostly from graft donor cells, taken 360 days after TCRalphabeta/CD19-depleted stem cell transplant. All receptors derive from a boy younger than two who had a stem cell transplant for acute myeloid leukemia, so the T cells may come from the graft donor.

V and J are TRBV20-1 and TRBJ2-2; TRBD2 matches at 7 bases. The CDR3 loop spans 18 amino acids. Germline loops: CDR1 DFQATT, CDR2 SNEGSKA (reference sequence). With V trimmed by 0 bases and J by 1 base, 11 bases remained unmatched. Here the CDR3 reads CSARDLRGLAVNTGELFF. CDR3 nucleotide sequence: TGCAGTGCTAGAGATCTGAGAGGCCTAGCGGTGAACACCGGGGAGCTGTTTTTT.

This clonotype was detected many times. J is TRBJ1-2 and V is TRBV18; no clear D. Germline V gene sequence: CDR1 KGHSH, CDR2 LQKENI. The CDR3 has 16 amino acids. Trimming took 5 bases from V and 1 from J, leaving 17 bases between them. CDR3 in amino acids: CASSTLVWSLNYGYTF. The DNA of the CDR3 is TGTGCCAGCTCAACCCTTGTATGGAGTCTTAACTATGGCTACACCTTC.

This clonotype appeared a few times. The chain couples TRBV29-1 to TRBJ1-1, with D unresolved. Trimming removed 5 bases at V and 1 base at J, with 5 bases between. The CDR3 length is 11 residues. Germline V gives CDR1 SQVTM, CDR2 ANQGSEA. The chain's CDR3 is CSVQENTEAFF. Here the CDR3 DNA reads TGCAGCGTTCAGGAGAACACTGAAGCTTTCTTT. Filled out from reference TRBV29-1 and TRBJ1-1, the complete variable domain reads SAVISQKPSRDICQRGTSLTIQCQVDSQVTMMFWYRQQPGQSLTLIATANQGSEATYESGFVIDKFPISRPNLTFSTLTVSNMSPEDSSIYLCSVQENTEAFFGQGTRLTVV.

This clonotype turned up a few times. The chain links TRBV20-1 to TRBJ2-1; TRBD2 matches at 8 bases. Trimming took 3 bases from V and 10 from J; bases not matched to a gene: 8. This CDR3 is built from 13 residues. Germline CDR1 is DFQATT and CDR2 is SNEGSKA (reference sequence). CDR3 protein: CSARATAGGEQFF. The CDR3 coding sequence is TGCAGTGCTAGGGCTACTGCGGGGGGAGAGCAGTTCTTC.

This clonotype was observed at least ten times. The V gene is TRBV20-1, the J gene TRBJ2-3; D is unclear. CDR1 and CDR2 from the germline V gene are DFQATT and SNEGSKA (reference sequence). The length of the CDR3 is 13 residues. V was cut by 3 bases and J by 3 bases, with 10 bases left in between. CDR3 amino acids: CSARTQGTDTQYF. The CDR3 nucleotides are TGCAGTGCTAGGACTCAAGGGACAGATACGCAGTATTTT.

This clonotype has ten or more counts. The chain joins TRBV20-1 to TRBJ2-3; 9 nucleotides line up with TRBD2. With V trimmed by 6 bases and J by 0 bases, 7 bases remained unmatched. CDR3 size: 15 residues. The germline gives CDR1 DFQATT, CDR2 SNEGSKA (reference sequence). CDR3 in DNA: TGCAGTGCGATAGCGGGGGCCATTAGCACAGATACGCAGTATTTT. Translating gives CSAIAGAISTDTQYF.

The CDR3, as DNA: TGTGCCAGCAGTGAATCCAAGCCTCTTCTCTCCTGGGGCTATGGCTACACCTTC. The encoded protein is CASSESKPLLSWGYGYTF. The chain combines TRBV25-1 with TRBJ1-2, with D uncertain. The germline V gene encodes CDR1 MGHDK and CDR2 SYGVNS. This CDR3 spans 18 amino acids. The V and J ends lost 1 base and 4 bases respectively, with 22 bases between them.

This clonotype was seen a handful of times. The chain carries TRBV20-1 and TRBJ2-7, with 7 nucleotides matching TRBD1. The CDR3 consists of 13 residues. The trim removed 5 bases at V and 3 bases at J, leaving 7 bases unmatched. Germline V gene sequence: CDR1 DFQATT, CDR2 SNEGSKA (reference sequence). The CDR3 sequence is CSAPTGSFYEQYF. The CDR3 nucleotides read TGCAGTGCTCCGACAGGGAGTTTCTACGAGCAGTACTTC.

In this sample, this clonotype turned up a few times. The chain uses TRBV20-1 and TRBJ2-2; 7 bases align to TRBD1. The CDR3 consists of 14 residues. Looked up from germline, CDR1 is DFQATT and CDR2 is SNEGSKA (reference sequence). The trim removed 4 bases at V and 9 bases at J, leaving 11 bases unmatched. The CDR3 sequence is CSATPGQAVRELFF. CDR3 coding DNA: TGCAGTGCTACCCCAGGACAGGCGGTGAGGGAGCTGTTTTTT.

V gene TRBV19 combines with J gene TRBJ2-6, with D unresolved. Trimming shortened V by 2 bases and J by 0 bases, and 11 bases separated the two germline ends. Germline V CDR1 and CDR2: LNHDA, SQIVND (reference sequence). The CDR3 spans 17 residues. This chain's CDR3 is CASSISYSYSGANVLTF. As DNA, the CDR3 is TGTGCCAGTAGTATAAGTTACAGCTACTCTGGGGCCAACGTCCTGACTTTC.